The TCR beta chain described here comes from a study of cytomegalovirus exposure and HLA in healthy donors. The study ran its PCR with 60 Vbeta and 13 Jbeta primers. Profiled with immunoSEQ multiplex PCR; TCRdb holds only in-frame clones, not every one. The profile shows approximately 150,000 clones, around 86% of them singletons. About this clone itself: What it binds is not known.

Study-wide results and limits: The classifier, whose performance was assessed in both the original and validation cohorts, reportedly diagnosed cytomegalovirus status with high specificity and sensitivity. Later analysis revealed greater clonal expansion in HLA-associated TCR beta chains than in equally common others.

After removal of 6 bases from V and 4 bases from J, the junction contained 3 bases not matched to a gene. The CDR3 contains 14 residues. Germline V gene lookup returns CDR1 SNHLY and CDR2 FYNNEI. The V gene is TRBV2, the J gene TRBJ2-3; TRBD2 aligns across 11 bases. The clonotype comes from a male donor in good health and CMV-seronegative. The source material was PBMCs. CDR3 residues: CASRLAGGPDTQYF. The DNA for the CDR3 is TGTGCCAGCAGATTAGCGGGGGGGCCAGATACGCAGTATTTT.